Reported below is one TCR beta chain. Its antigen remains undetermined. Base qualities are not recorded, but no much larger clone differs from it by a single base. Preparation of the library involved the immunoSEQ multiplex PCR assay. The multiplex PCR relied on a mix of 60 forward primers for TCR Vbeta segments and 13 reverse primers for TCR Jbeta segments. Amplification of the CDR3 region of rearranged TCR beta genes was performed with a multiplex PCR assay on genomic DNA. Amplified TCR beta libraries were sequenced as 87-base-pair reads on the Illumina HiSeq System. The original methods were these. A later analysis counted tens of millions of unique TCR beta chains across the approximately 700 repertoires, and 10 million to 11 million of these chains were shared by at least two donors. To remove PCR and sequencing errors, raw reads were error-corrected and collapsed into unique sequences using a nearest-neighbor algorithm that merged closely related sequences. CDR3 sequences were aligned to IMGT reference sequences to assign V, D and J gene segments. Each retained sequence needed at least a six-nucleotide match to both a V gene segment and a J gene segment. Rearrangements were called productive when the CDR3 lacked stop codons and stayed in frame with V and J; all others were non-productive. Following IMGT convention, CDR3 was defined as the stretch from the second conserved V-encoded cysteine up to the conserved J-encoded phenylalanine. Sequences without an unambiguous match to a single V gene segment were excluded from the earlier analysis of almost 600 of the donors. In an earlier analysis of a few hundred of the donors, a V segment was called functional when productive rearrangements were above 56.7%, and segregating when the standard deviation between donors exceeded 5%. A statistical classification framework was developed to diagnose cytomegalovirus status using the catalog of TCR beta chain sequences. V and J gene assignment, in a later analysis, came from comparing TCR nucleotide sequences with IMGT/GENE-DB human TR gene sequences. Using the TCRdist pipeline, a later analysis assigned CDR3 sequences along with most-parsimonious VDJ recombination scenarios. In a later analysis, every TCR beta chain was defined by the combination of its CDR3 amino acid sequence and its V-gene family, and reads without a unique V-gene family were dropped. As a way to deal with suspected cross-contamination and a sequencing artifact, a later analysis dropped 450 to 700 nucleotide sequences that were highly shared and had low generation probability. For each public chain, a later analysis derived a clonal expansion index from normalized ranks of inferred template counts within each repertoire. In a later analysis, generation probabilities were computed with a VDJ recombination model fitted to out-of-frame rearrangements, and the resulting probabilities were checked against IGoR. A later analysis scored TCR-TCR, TCR-HLA and TCR-CMV co-occurrence with hypergeometric tests, applying a repertoire-size bias correction to TCR pairs. In a later analysis, false discovery rates were estimated by permuting HLA or CMV assignments 20 times. A later analysis grouped co-occurring TCRs with DBSCAN, adding TCRdist sequence similarity when clustering within HLA-allele-positive subsets. Co-occurrence clustering excluded repertoires with fewer than 30,000 or more than 120,000 public chains, plus five with anomalous nucleotide sharing. Imported from immuneACCESS, the table was reduced by TCRdb to in-frame sequences with V and J called. These copies leave out some clones; in studies compared against another copy, an unresolved V gene accounts for under half, and the cause of the remainder is not known. For V, J and clone size, that table is used; D and trimming come from the DNA. The table for this sample lists approximately 190,000 clones; 77% of them were counted only once. Of the sample, 2.1% falls within the top ten clones.

This entry comes from a study of cytomegalovirus exposure and HLA in healthy donors (dated by TCRdb to 2015 to 2018). Regarding the complete study: An earlier analysis of approximately 640 of the donors reported 250 to 350 Gb of sequence data and around 110 million unique TCR beta sequences from some 180 million T cells. An early release covering 500 to 750 HLA-typed donors comprised about 300 gigabases of sequencing data and around 85 million unique TCR sequences. Of the roughly 410 genotyped donors, over 80% were placed in the genetic ancestry cluster associated with self-reported Caucasian donors. A later analysis re-examined previously published TCR beta repertoires from more than 550 donors and added high-resolution HLA genotyping to investigate patterns of TCR occurrence. Rather than drawing on any new phenotypic data, the later analysis identified candidate immune exposures from TCR beta sequences and the way those sequences occurred across donors. The number of donors typed differed by locus, with about 620-630 for A, B, C, DRB1 and DQB1, about 500 for DQA1, 600 to 610 for DPA1, and some 440 for DPB1. The study profiled the T cell repertoires of hundreds of subjects by immunosequencing and related them to cytomegalovirus serostatus. Along with the roughly 670-subject first cohort, a separate validation cohort of over a hundred different subjects was used. High-throughput TCR immunosequencing, statistical association of individual TCRs with disease status, and machine learning were combined to predict cytomegalovirus infection status. The aim of the study was to test whether cataloging public T cell receptors could identify signatures of past pathogen exposure. A later genetic analysis used genome-wide SNP genotypes for about three fifths of the 666 donors, treating that subset as a discovery cohort. Donor age, sex, ethnicity and CMV serostatus were collected together with the repertoire data. HLA typing covered class I and class II loci at four-digit resolution. On average, roughly 250,000 unique TCR beta nucleotide sequences were sequenced per donor among 350 to 400 genotyped donors of the cohort, with roughly 20% of those sequences being non-productive. All discovery cohort repertoires had been generated on a single sequencing platform. An earlier analysis of approximately 500 of the donors applied high-throughput TCR beta sequencing to assess whether each TCR beta V gene segment acted as functional or pseudogenic. Roughly 5 DR-DQ haplotypes were handled as single units for association and clustering, since linkage in the cohort was strong. General study outcomes and caveats: An earlier analysis of 450 to 750 of the donors showed that most TCR beta V segments appeared in productive rearrangements either about 90% or about 30% of the time, which broadly matched IMGT annotations. It was suggested by the authors that the approach could potentially be generalized to other disease states and immunological phenotypes. At a false discovery rate of 0.05, a later analysis linked some 17,000 TCR beta sequences to specific HLA alleles. Because HLA typing was missing for some donors at each locus, association tests included only the typed subset. A few of the identified cytomegalovirus-associated TCR beta chains were confirmed in vitro to be specific for cytomegalovirus antigens. The 87-base-pair reads could not distinguish some IMGT-functional V segments, including TRBV6-2 and TRBV6-3, so those segments were excluded. The presence/absence analyses assumed that sequencing depth was roughly uniform across donors, and that assumption may not be true. The only immune exposure information available for the cohort was CMV serostatus. Linkage disequilibrium might explain the correlated functional status among segregating V segments, but an unknown experimental factor could not be excluded. A group of highly shared sequence variants was considered likely to be a technical artifact of the sequencing pipeline. According to a later analysis, TCR association rates differed among HLA loci, with DRB1 alleles showing the most associated TCRs and HLA-C alleles showing the fewest. In a later analysis, most CMV-associated TCR beta chains were found to appear HLA-restricted, with HLA associations seemingly driven largely by CMV exposure. Around 16 rarely observed V segments, including chromosome 9 orphons, were excluded from the earlier analysis of about 600 of the donors because counts were too low. When HLA alleles, especially DR and DQ, strongly co-occurred, attributing TCR associations to individual alleles was difficult. A total of fewer than 200 TCR beta chains were listed by the study as associated with cytomegalovirus. The cohort was sequenced for TCR beta chains only, and without alpha or paired-chain data the features that could be detected were limited. In a later analysis, HLA-associated TCR beta chains showed more clonal expansion and lower generation probabilities than non-associated chains that were equally common. In a later genetic analysis, fewer N-insertions in productive TCRs were reported among donors in an Asian-associated ancestry cluster than the roughly 710-donor mean. V-gene and J-gene trimming of TCR beta chains was associated with a missense DCLRE1C variant in a later genetic analysis, and the association was replicated in an independent cohort. While some public TCRs were present in many individuals, most TCR sequences turned up only very rarely across donors. A later analysis reported that several top co-occurrence clusters appeared linked to parvovirus B19, influenza, CMV and Epstein-Barr virus. The classifier was reported to diagnose cytomegalovirus status with high specificity and sensitivity in both the original cohort and the validation cohort. A further reported finding was that TCR beta sequences accurately predicted the HLA-A and HLA-B alleles for most subjects in the first cohort.

The CDR3 measures 15 amino acids from cysteine to phenylalanine. The CDR3 DNA has 45 bases and is translated from base 1. CDR1 and CDR2, per the germline V gene, are SQVTM and ANQGSEA. Trimmed from V: 6 bases; trimmed from J: 3 bases; junction bases lacking a gene match: 12. The cohort comprised hundreds of healthy bone marrow donors. Cohort members were all nominally healthy when sampled, although unrecorded immune exposures were likely present. The donor was CMV seropositive and belonged to the group of 250 to 350 seropositive cohort members. A peripheral blood sample was provided by each donor, and peripheral blood mononuclear cells were used for TCR beta sequencing. Genomic DNA was extracted from the blood cell samples with the Qiagen DNeasy Blood Extraction Kit.

The sample consisted of PBMCs. The sequence is built from TRBV29-1 and TRBJ1-2; TRBD1 agrees with 8 junctional bases. The source of this sequence is a woman in her thirties in good health and CMV-seropositive. The DNA reads as follows: TGCAGCGTCCCCGAGGGGGCAGGGGGCCACTATGGCTACACCTTC. Its protein reads: CSVPEGAGGHYGYTF.